This record concerns one T cell receptor (beta chain) sequence. The target antigen is unknown. Germline lookup yields CDR1 MGHRA and CDR2 YSYEKL. There are 15 residues in the CDR3. V was clipped by 0 bases and J by 5 bases, with 13 bases between them. Resections were taken during corrective heart surgery, and the thymus tissue came from these. The donors were infants in Finland with congenital heart defects, otherwise immunologically healthy. This sample is part of a study of human thymus T cells. Points from the study as a whole: As related research reported, thymic repertoires overlapped highly among unrelated individuals. Across thymic and blood repertoires, the usage of V and J genes appeared to be biased.

Generated by immunoSEQ multiplex PCR, the TCRdb table keeps only in-frame clones and is missing some. The sample shows roughly 130,000 clones, 90% to 95% of them seen only once. The clonotype originates from a boy younger than two with a congenital heart defect but otherwise immunologically healthy. Material: thymus tissue. The chain carries TRBV4-1 and TRBJ2-5; D uncertain. The CDR3 coding sequence is TGCGCCAGCAGCCAAGATAAGGGCCCCCAGGAGACCCAGTACTTC. It yields the protein CASSQDKGPQETQYF.